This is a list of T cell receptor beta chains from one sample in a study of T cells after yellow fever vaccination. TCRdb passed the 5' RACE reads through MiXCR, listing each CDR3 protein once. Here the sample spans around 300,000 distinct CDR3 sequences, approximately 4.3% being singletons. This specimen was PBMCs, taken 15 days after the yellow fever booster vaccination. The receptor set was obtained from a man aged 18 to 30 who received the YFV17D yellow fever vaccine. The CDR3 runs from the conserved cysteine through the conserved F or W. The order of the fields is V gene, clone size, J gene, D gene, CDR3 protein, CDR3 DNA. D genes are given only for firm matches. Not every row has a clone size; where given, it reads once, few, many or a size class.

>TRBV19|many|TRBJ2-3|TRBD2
CASSPLAGETSDTQYF
TGTGCCAGTAGCCCACTAGCGGGGGAAACATCAGATACGCAGTATTTT
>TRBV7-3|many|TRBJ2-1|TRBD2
CASSPGTSGGAGNEQFF
TGTGCCAGCAGCCCCGGGACTAGCGGGGGGGCCGGGAATGAGCAGTTCTTC
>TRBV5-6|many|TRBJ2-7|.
CASSLTGRSSYEQYF
TGTGCCAGCAGCCTGACAGGTAGGAGCTCCTACGAGCAGTACTTC
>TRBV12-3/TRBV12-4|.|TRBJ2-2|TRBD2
CASSLGLAGAWELFF
TGTGCCAGCAGTTTAGGGCTAGCGGGGGCCTGGGAGCTGTTTTTT
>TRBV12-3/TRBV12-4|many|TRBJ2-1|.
CASRSRTADNEQFF
TGTGCCAGCAGGTCGCGGACCGCGGACAATGAGCAGTTCTTC
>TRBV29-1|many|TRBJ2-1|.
CSVDTVLYNEQFF
TGCAGCGTTGACACGGTGCTCTACAATGAGCAGTTCTTC
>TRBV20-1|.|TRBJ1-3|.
CSARDPGVSAGNTIYF
TGCAGTGCTAGAGATCCAGGGGTCAGCGCCGGAAACACCATATATTTT
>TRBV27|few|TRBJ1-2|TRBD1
CASSYRQGRYGYTF
TGTGCCAGCAGTTATCGACAGGGACGGTATGGCTACACCTTC
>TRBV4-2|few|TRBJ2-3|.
CASSPREPPDTQYF
TGTGCCAGCAGCCCCAGGGAGCCACCAGATACGCAGTATTTT
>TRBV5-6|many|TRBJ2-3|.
CASSLLGAPRADTQYF
TGTGCCAGCAGCTTGCTAGGGGCCCCTCGAGCAGATACGCAGTATTTT
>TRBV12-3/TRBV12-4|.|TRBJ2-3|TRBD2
CASSLGLVDTQYF
TGTGCCAGCAGCCTGGGACTAGTTGATACGCAGTATTTT
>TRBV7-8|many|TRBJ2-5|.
CASTPKGWETQYF
TGTGCCAGCACCCCTAAGGGTTGGGAGACCCAGTACTTC
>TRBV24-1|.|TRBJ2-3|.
CATTDADTQYF
TGTGCCACCACCGACGCTGATACGCAGTATTTT
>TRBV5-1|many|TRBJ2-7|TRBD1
CASSSLTGGNYEQYF
TGCGCCAGCAGCTCCCTGACAGGGGGAAACTACGAGCAGTACTTC
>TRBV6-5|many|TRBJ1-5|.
CASSPNGGPDQPQHF
TGTGCCAGCAGTCCGAACGGGGGCCCCGATCAGCCCCAGCATTTT
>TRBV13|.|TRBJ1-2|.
CASSLDGGRYGYTF
TGTGCCAGCAGCTTAGATGGGGGGCGCTATGGCTACACCTTC
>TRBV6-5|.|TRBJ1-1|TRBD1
CASIRTGVTEAFF
TGTGCCAGCATCCGGACAGGGGTTACTGAAGCTTTCTTT